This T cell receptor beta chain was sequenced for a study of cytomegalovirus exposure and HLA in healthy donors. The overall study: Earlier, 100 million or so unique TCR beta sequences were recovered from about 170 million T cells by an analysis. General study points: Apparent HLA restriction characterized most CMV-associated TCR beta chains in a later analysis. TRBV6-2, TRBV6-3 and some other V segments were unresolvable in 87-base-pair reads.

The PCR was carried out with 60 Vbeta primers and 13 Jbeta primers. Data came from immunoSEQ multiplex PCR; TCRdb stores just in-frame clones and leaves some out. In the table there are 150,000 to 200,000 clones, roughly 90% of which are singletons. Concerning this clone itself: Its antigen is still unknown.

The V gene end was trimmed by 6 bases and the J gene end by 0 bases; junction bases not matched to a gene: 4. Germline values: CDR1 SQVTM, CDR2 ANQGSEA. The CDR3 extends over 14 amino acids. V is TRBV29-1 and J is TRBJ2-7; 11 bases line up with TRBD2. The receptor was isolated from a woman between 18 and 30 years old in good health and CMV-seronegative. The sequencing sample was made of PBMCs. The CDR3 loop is CSVTTSGSSYEQYF. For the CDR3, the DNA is TGCAGCGTCACAACTAGCGGGAGCTCCTACGAGCAGTACTTC.